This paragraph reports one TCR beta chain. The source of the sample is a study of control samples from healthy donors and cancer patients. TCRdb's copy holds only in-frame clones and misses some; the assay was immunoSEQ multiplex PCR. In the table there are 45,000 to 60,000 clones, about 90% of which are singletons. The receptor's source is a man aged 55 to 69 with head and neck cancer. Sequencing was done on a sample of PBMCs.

This chain's CDR3 is CASSLAPSDRTTGELFF. CDR3 coding DNA: TGCGCCAGCAGCTTGGCGCCATCGGACAGGACCACCGGGGAGCTGTTTTTT. This chain uses TRBV5-1 with TRBJ2-2, with 7 bases matching TRBD1. In germline, CDR1 is SGHRS, CDR2 YFSETQ. This CDR3 contains 17 residues. V lost 0 bases and J lost 4; bases outside the gene matches: 9.